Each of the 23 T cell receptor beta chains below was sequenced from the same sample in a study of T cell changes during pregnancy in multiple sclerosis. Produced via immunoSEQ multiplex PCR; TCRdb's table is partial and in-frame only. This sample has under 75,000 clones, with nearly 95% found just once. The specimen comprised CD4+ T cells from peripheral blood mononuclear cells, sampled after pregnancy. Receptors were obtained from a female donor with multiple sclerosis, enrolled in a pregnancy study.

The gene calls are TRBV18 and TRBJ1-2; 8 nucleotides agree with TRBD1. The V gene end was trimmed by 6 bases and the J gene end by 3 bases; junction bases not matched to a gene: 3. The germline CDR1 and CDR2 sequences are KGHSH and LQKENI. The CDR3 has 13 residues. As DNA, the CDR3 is TGTGCCAGCTCCCCGGACAGGGACTATGGCTACACCTTC. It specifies CASSPDRDYGYTF.

In nucleotides, the CDR3 is TGTGCCAGCAGTGCAGGTGGCAATCAGCCCCAGCATTTT. Amino acid sequence: CASSAGGNQPQHF. The rearrangement joins TRBV6-1 to TRBJ1-5; no definite D call. The V end was cut by 4 bases, the J end by 2 bases, with 6 bases between. CDR1 is MNHNS, CDR2 SASEGT, per germline. There are 13 residues in the CDR3.

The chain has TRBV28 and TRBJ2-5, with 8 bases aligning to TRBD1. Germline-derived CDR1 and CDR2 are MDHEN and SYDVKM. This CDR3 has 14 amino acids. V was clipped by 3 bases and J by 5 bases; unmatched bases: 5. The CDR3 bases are TGTGCCAGCAGTTTCCGGACAGGGTCGGAGACCCAGTACTTC. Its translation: CASSFRTGSETQYF. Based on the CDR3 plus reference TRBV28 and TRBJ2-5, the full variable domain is DVKVTQSSRYLVKRTGEKVFLECVQDMDHENMFWYRQDPGLGLRLIYFSYDVKMKEKGDIPEGYSVSREKKERFSLILESASTNQTSMYLCASSFRTGSETQYFGPGTRLLVL.

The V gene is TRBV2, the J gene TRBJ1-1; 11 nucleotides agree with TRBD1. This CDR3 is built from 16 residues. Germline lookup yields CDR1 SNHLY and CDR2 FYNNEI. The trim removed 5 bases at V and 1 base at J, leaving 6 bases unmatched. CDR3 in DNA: TGTGCCAGCAGTATTGGGACAGGGGGTTGGAACACTGAAGCTTTCTTT. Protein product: CASSIGTGGWNTEAFF.

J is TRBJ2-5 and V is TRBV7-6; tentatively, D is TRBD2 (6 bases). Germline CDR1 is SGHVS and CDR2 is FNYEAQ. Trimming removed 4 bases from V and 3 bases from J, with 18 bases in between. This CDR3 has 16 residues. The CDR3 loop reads CASSSSRLVKKETQYF. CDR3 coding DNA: TGTGCCAGCAGCTCCAGTCGACTAGTCAAAAAAGAGACCCAGTACTTC.

Here the CDR3 DNA reads TGTGCCTGGGGACGACTAGCGGGGACGGGTGAGCAGTTCTTC. Translated: CAWGRLAGTGEQFF. The chain joins TRBV30 to TRBJ2-1, with 11 bases aligning to TRBD2. Trimming removed 5 bases from V and 9 bases from J; junction bases left unmatched: 9. The CDR3 contains 14 residues. CDR1 is GTSNPN, CDR2 SVGIG, per germline (reference sequence).

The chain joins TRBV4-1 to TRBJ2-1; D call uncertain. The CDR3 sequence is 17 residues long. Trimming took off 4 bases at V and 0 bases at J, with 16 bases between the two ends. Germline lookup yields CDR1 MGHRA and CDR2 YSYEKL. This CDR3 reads CASSPPATTYSYNEQFF. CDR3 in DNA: TGCGCCAGCAGCCCCCCAGCCACGACTTACTCCTACAATGAGCAGTTCTTC.

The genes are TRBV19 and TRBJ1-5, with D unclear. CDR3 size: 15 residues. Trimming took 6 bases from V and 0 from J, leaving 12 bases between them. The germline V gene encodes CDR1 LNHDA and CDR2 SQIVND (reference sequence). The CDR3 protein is CASRRRQNSNQPQHF. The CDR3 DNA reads TGTGCCAGTAGGCGGCGGCAGAATAGCAATCAGCCCCAGCATTTT.

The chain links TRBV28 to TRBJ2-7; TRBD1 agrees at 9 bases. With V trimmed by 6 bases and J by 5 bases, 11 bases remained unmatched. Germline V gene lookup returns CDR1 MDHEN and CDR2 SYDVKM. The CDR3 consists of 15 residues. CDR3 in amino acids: CASSETTGGSNEQYF. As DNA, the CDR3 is TGTGCCAGCAGCGAAACCACAGGGGGCTCGAACGAGCAGTACTTC. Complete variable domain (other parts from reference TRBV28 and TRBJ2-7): DVKVTQSSRYLVKRTGEKVFLECVQDMDHENMFWYRQDPGLGLRLIYFSYDVKMKEKGDIPEGYSVSREKKERFSLILESASTNQTSMYLCASSETTGGSNEQYFGPGTRLTVT.

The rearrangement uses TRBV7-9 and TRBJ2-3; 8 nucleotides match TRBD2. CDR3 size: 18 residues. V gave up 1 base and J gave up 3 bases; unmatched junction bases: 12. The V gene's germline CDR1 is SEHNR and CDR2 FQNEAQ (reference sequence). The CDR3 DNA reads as TGTGCCAGCAGCTTAGGACTGAGTACGGGAGGGATTACAGATACGCAGTATTTT. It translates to CASSLGLSTGGITDTQYF.

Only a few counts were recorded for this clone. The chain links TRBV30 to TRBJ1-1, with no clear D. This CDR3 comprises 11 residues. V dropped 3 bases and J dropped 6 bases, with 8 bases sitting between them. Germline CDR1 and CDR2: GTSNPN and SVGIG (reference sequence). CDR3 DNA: TGTGCCTGGAGCCAGGAGGCTGAAGCTTTCTTT. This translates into CAWSQEAEAFF. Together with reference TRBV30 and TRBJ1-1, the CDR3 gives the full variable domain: SQTIHQWPATLVQPVGSPLSLECTVEGTSNPNLYWYRQAAGRGLQLLFYSVGIGQISSEVPQNLSASRPQDRQFILSSKKLLLSDSGFYLCAWSQEAEAFFGQGTRLTVV.

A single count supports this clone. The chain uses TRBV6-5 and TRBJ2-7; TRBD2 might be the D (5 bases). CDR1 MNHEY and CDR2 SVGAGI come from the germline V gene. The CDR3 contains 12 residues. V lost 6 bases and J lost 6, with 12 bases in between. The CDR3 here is CASRNGVAEQYF. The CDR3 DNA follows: TGTGCCAGCAGGAACGGGGTCGCCGAGCAGTACTTC.

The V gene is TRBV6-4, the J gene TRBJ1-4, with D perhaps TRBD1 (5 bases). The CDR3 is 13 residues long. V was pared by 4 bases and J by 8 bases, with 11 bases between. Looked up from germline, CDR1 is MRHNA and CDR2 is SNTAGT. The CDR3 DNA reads TGTGCCAGCAGTGCCCAGGGAAAGGAAAAACTGTTTTTT. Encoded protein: CASSAQGKEKLFF.

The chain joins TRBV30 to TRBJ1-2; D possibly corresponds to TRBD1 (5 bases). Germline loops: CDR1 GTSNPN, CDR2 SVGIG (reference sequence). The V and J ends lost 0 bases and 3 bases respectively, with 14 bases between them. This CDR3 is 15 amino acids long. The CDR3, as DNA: TGTGCCTGGAGTGTCCGGGGGGGAGTTGACTATGGCTACACCTTC. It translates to CAWSVRGGVDYGYTF.

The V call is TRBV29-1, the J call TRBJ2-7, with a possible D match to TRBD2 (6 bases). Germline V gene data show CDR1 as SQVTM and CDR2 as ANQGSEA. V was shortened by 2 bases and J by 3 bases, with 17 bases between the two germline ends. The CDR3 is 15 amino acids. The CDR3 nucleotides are TGCAGCGTTGAATTTTTGGGCGGGGTCGACTACGAGCAGTACTTC. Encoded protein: CSVEFLGGVDYEQYF.

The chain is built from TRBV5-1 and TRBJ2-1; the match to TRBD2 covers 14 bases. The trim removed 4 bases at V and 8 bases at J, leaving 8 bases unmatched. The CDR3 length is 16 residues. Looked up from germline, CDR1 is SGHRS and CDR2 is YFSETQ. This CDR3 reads CASSVRTSGRIDEQFF. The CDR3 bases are TGCGCCAGCAGCGTCCGGACTAGCGGGAGGATAGATGAGCAGTTCTTC.

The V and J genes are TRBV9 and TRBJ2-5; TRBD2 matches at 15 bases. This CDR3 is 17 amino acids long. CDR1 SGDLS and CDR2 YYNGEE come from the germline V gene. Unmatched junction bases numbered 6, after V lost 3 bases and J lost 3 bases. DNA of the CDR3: TGTGCCAGCAGCGCCCCGGGACTAGCGGGAGGCAAAGAGACCCAGTACTTC. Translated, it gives CASSAPGLAGGKETQYF. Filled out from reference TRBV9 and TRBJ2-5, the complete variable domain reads DSGVTQTPKHLITATGQRVTLRCSPRSGDLSVYWYQQSLDQGLQFLIQYYNGEERAKGNILERFSAQQFPDLHSELNLSSLELGDSALYFCASSAPGLAGGKETQYFGPGTRLLVL.

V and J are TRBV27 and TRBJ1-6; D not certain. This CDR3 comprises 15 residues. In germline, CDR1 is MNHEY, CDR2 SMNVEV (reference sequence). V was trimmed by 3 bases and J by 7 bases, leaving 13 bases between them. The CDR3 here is CASSLEGLRNSPLHF. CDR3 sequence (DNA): TGTGCCAGCAGTTTGGAAGGATTGAGGAATTCACCCCTCCACTTT.

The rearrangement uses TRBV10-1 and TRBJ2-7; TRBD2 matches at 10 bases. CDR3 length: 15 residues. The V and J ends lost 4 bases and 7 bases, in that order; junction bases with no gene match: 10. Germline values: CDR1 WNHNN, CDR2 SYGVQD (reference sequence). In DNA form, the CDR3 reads TGCGCCAGCAGTGTCGGAGGGACTAGCGTTCGGGAGCAGTACTTC. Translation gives CASSVGGTSVREQYF.

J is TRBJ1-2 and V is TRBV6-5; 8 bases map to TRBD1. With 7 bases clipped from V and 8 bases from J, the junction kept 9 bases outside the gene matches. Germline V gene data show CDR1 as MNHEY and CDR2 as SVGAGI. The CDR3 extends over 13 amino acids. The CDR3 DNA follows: TGTGCCAGCACCCCGGGACAGGCAAGGGGCTACACCTTC. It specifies CASTPGQARGYTF.

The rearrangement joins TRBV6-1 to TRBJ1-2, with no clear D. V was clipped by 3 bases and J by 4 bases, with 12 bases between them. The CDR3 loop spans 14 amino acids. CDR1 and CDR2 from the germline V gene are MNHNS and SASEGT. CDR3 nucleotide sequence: TGTGCCAGCAGTGAGTCCCAACGGAGCTATGGCTACACCTTC. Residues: CASSESQRSYGYTF.

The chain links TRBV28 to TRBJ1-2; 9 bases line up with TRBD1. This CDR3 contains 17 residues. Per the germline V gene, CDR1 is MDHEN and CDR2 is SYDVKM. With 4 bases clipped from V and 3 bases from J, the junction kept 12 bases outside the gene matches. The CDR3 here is CASSSQPPGQGYYGYTF. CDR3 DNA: TGTGCCAGCAGTTCCCAACCGCCGGGACAGGGATACTATGGCTACACCTTC.

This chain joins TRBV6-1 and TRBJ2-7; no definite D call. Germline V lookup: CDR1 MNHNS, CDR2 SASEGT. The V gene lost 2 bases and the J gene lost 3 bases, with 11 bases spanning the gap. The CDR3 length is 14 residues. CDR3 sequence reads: CASSEQREDYEQYF. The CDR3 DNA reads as TGTGCCAGCAGTGAACAACGAGAGGACTACGAGCAGTACTTC.